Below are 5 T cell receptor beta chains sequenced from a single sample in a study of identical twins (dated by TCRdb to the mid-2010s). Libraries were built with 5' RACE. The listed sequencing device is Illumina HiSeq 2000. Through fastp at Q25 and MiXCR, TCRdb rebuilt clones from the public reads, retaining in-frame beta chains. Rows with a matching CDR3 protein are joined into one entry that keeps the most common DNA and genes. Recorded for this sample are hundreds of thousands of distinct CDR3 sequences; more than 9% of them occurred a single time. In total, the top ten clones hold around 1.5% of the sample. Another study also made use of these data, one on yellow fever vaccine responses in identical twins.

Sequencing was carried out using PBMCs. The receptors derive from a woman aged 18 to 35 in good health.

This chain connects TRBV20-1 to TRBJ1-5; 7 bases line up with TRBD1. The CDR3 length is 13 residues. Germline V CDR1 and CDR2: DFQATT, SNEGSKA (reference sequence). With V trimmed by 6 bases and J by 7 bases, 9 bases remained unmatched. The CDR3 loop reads CSAAGGVGQPQHF. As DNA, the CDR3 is TGCAGTGCCGCAGGGGGAGTAGGCCAGCCCCAGCATTTT.

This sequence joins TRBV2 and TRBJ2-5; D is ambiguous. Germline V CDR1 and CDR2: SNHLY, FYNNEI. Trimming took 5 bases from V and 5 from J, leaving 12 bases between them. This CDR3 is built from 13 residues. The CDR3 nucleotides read TGTGCCAGCAGTCCGGGTCGTATTGAGACCCAGTACTTC. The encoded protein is CASSPGRIETQYF.

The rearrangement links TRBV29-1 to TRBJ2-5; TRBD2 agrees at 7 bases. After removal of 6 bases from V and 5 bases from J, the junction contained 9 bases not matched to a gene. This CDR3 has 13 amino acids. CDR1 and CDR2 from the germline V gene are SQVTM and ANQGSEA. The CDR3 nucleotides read TGCAGCGTCTCAGGACTAGATCTTGAGACCCAGTACTTC. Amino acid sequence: CSVSGLDLETQYF. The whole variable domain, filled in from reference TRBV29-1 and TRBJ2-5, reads SAVISQKPSRDICQRGTSLTIQCQVDSQVTMMFWYRQQPGQSLTLIATANQGSEATYESGFVIDKFPISRPNLTFSTLTVSNMSPEDSSIYLCSVSGLDLETQYFGPGTRLLVL.

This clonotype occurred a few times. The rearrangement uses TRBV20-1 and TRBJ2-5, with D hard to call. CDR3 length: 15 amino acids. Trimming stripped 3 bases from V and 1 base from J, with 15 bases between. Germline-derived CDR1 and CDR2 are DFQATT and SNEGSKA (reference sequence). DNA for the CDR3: TGCAGTGCTAGTGGTAAAGGGCCTTCCCAAGAGACCCAGTACTTC. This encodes CSASGKGPSQETQYF.

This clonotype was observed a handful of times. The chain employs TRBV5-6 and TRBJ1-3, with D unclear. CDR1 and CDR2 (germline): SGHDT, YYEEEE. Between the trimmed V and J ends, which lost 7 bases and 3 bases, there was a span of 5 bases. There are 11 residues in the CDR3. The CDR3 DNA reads TGTGCCAGCTATGGTGGAAACACCATATATTTT. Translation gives CASYGGNTIYF.